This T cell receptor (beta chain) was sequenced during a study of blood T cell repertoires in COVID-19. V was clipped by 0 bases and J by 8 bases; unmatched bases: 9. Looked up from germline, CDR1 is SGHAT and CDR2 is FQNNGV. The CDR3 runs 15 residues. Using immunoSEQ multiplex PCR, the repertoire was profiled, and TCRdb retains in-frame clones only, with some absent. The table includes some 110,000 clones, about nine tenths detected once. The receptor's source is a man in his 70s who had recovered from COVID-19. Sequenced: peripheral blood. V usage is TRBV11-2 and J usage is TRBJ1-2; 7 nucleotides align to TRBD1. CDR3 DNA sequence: TGTGCCAGCAGCTTAGATCGAAGGGGGCTGAGCGGCTACACCTTC. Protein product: CASSLDRRGLSGYTF.